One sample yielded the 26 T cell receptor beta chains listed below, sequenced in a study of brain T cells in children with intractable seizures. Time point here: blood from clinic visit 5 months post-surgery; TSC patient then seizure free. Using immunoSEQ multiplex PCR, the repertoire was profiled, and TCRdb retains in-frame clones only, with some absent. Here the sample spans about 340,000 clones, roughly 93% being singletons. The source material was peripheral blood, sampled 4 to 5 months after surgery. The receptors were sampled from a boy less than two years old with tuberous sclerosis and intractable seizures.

The CDR3 here is CASSLGGQFNQPQHF. The CDR3 nucleotides read TGTGCCAGCAGTTTGGGGGGACAGTTTAATCAGCCCCAGCATTTT. V and J are TRBV28 and TRBJ1-5; 7 nucleotides line up with TRBD1. CDR1 and CDR2 from the germline V gene are MDHEN and SYDVKM. The CDR3 is 15 amino acids. J was trimmed by 4 bases and V by 3 bases; bases with no gene match: 6.

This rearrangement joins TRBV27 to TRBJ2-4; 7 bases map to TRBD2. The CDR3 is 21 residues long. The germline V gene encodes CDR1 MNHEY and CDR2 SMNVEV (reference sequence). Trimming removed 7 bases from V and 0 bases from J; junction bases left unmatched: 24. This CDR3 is CASTSLPPAGVVAQAKNIQYF. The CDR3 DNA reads TGTGCCAGCACCTCCCTCCCCCCGGCGGGAGTCGTCGCACAAGCCAAAAACATTCAGTACTTC.

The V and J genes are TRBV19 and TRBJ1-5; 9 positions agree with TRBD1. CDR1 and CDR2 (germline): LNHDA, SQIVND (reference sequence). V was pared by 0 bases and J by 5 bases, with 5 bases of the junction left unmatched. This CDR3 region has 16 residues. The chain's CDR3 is CASSIETGGFDQPQHF. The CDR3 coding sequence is TGTGCCAGTAGTATAGAGACAGGGGGATTCGATCAGCCCCAGCATTTT.

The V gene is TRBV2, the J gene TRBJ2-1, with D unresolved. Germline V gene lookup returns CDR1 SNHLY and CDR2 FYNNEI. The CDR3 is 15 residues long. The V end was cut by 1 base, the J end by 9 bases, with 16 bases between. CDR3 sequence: CASSEGSWPIPEQFF. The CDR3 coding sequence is TGTGCCAGCAGTGAAGGTAGTTGGCCGATTCCTGAGCAGTTCTTC.

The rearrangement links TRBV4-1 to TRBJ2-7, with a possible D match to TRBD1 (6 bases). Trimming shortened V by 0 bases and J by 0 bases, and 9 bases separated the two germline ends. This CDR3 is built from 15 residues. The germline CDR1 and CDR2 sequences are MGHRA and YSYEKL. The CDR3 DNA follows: TGCGCCAGCAGCCAAGAAAGGGGGAGCTCCTACGAGCAGTACTTC. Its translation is CASSQERGSSYEQYF.

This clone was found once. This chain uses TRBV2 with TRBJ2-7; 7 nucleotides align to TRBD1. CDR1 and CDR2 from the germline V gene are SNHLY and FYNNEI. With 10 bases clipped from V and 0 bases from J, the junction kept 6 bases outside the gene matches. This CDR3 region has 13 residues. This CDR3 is CATTRDSSYEQYF. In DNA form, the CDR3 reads TGTGCCACCACTAGGGACAGCTCCTACGAGCAGTACTTC.

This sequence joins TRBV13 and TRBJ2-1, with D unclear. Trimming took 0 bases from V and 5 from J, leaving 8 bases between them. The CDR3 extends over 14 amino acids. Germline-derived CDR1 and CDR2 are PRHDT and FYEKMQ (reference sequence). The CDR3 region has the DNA TGTGCCAGCAGCTTAGGGCCTGGTCACAATGAGCAGTTCTTC. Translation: CASSLGPGHNEQFF.

The CDR3 reads CASSPHELWREGYEQYF. The CDR3 region has the DNA TGTGCCAGCAGCCCCCATGAACTATGGCGGGAGGGCTACGAGCAGTACTTC. The V call is TRBV7-6, the J call TRBJ2-7, with 9 bases matching TRBD2. Losses at the gene ends were 5 bases for V and 3 bases for J; bases not matched to a gene: 14. Germline V gene data show CDR1 as SGHVS and CDR2 as FNYEAQ. This CDR3 is built from 17 residues.

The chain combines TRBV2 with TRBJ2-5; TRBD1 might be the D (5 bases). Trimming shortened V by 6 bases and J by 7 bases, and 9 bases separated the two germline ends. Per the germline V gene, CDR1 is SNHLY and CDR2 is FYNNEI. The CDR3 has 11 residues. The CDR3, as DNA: TGTGCCAGCAGGGACATAGCGACCCAGTACTTC. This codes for CASRDIATQYF.

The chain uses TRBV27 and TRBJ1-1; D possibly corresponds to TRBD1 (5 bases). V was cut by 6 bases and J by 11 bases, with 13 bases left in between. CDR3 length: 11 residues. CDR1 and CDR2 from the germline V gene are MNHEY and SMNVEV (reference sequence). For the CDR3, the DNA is TGTGCCAGCAGCTTCCAGGGTAAGGCTTTCTTT. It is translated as CASSFQGKAFF.

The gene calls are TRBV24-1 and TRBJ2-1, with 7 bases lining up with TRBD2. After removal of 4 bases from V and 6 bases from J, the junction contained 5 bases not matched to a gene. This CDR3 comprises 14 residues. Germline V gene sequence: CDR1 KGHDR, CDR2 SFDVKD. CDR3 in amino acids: CATSDGGKPNEQFF. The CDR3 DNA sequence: TGTGCCACCAGTGACGGGGGGAAACCCAATGAGCAGTTCTTC.

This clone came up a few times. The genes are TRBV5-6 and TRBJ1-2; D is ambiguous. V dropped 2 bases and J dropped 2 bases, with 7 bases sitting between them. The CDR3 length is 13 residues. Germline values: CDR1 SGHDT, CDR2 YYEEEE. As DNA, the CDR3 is TGTGCCAGCAGCTTTGTCCAAAACTATGGCTACACCTTC. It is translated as CASSFVQNYGYTF.

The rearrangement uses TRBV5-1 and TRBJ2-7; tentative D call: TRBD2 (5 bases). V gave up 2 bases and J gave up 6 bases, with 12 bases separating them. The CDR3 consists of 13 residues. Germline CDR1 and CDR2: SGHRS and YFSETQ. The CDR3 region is CASSFGNGGEQYF. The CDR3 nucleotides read TGCGCCAGCAGCTTCGGGAATGGAGGCGAGCAGTACTTC.

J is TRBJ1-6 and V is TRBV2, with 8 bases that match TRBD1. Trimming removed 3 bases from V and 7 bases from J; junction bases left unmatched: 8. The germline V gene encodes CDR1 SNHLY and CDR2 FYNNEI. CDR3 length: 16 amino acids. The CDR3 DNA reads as TGTGCCAGCAGTGACCCCGGACAGGGCGAAAATTCACCCCTCCACTTT. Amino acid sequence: CASSDPGQGENSPLHF.

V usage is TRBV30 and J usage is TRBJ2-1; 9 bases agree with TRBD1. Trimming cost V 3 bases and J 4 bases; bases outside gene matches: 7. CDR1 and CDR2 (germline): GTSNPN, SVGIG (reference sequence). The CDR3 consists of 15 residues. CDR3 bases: TGTGCCTGGAGAATCGGGACAGGGCCTTACAATGAGCAGTTCTTC. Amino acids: CAWRIGTGPYNEQFF.

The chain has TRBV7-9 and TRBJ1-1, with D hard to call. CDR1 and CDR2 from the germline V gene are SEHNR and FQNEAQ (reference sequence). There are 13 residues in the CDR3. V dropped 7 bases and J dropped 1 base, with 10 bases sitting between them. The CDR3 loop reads CASNPLGNTEAFF. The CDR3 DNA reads TGTGCCAGCAATCCACTAGGGAACACTGAAGCTTTCTTT. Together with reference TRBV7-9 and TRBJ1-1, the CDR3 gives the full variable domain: DTGVSQNPRHKITKRGQNVTFRCDPISEHNRLYWYRQTLGQGPEFLTYFQNEAQLEKSRLLSDRFSAERPKGSFSTLEIQRTEQGDSAMYLCASNPLGNTEAFFGQGTRLTVV.

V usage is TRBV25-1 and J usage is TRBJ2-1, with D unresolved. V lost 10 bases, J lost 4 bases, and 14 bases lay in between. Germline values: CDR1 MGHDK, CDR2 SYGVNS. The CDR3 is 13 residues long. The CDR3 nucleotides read TGTGCCACCGCACCCGGAGCGTACAATGAGCAGTTCTTC. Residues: CATAPGAYNEQFF.

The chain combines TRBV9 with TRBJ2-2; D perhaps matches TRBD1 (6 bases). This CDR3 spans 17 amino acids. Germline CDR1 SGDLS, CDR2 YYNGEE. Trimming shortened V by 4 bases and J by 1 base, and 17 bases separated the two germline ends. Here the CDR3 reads CASSRSDWTENTGELFF. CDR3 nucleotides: TGTGCCAGCAGCCGCTCCGATTGGACAGAGAACACCGGGGAGCTGTTTTTT.

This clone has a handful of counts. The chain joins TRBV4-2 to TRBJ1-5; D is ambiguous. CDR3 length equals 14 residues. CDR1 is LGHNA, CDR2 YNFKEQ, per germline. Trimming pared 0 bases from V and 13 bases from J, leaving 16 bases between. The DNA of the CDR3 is TGTGCCAGCAGCCAAGAAGATTTTGGAGCGGCACAGCATTTT. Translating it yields CASSQEDFGAAQHF.

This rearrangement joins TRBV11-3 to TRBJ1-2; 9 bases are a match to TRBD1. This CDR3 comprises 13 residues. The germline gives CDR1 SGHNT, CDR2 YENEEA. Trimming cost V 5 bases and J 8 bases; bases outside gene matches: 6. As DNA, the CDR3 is TGTGCCAGCAGCCGGGACAGGGAGAGCGGCTACACCTTC. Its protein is CASSRDRESGYTF.

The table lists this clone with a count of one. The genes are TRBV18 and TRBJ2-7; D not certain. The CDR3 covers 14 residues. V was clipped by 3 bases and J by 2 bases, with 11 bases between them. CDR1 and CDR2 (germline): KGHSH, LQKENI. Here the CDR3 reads CASSPYYETYEQYF. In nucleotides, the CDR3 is TGTGCCAGCTCACCCTACTACGAGACCTACGAGCAGTACTTC.

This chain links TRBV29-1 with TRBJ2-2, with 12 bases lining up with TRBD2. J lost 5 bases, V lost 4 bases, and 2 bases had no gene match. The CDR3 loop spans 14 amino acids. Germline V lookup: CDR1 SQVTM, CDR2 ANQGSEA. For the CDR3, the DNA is TGCAGCGTTGGAGGGACTAGCGGGACCGGGGAGCTGTTTTTT. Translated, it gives CSVGGTSGTGELFF.

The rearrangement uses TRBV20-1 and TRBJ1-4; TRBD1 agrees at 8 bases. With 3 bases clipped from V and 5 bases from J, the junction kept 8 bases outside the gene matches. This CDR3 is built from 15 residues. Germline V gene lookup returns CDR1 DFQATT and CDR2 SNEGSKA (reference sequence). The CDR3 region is CSASQSGGANEKLFF. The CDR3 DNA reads TGCAGTGCTAGTCAATCAGGGGGCGCAAATGAAAAACTGTTTTTT.

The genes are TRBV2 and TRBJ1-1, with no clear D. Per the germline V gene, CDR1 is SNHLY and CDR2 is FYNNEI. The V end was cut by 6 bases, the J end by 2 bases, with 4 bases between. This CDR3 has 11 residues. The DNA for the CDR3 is TGTGCCAGCAGCCCCAACACTGAAGCTTTCTTT. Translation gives CASSPNTEAFF.

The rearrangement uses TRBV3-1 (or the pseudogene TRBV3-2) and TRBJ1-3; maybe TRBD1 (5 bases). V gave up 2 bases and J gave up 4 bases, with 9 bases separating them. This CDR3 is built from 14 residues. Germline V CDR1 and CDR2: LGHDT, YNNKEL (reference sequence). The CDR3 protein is CASSQQGSGNTIYF. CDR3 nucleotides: TGTGCCAGCAGCCAACAGGGTTCCGGAAACACCATATATTTT.

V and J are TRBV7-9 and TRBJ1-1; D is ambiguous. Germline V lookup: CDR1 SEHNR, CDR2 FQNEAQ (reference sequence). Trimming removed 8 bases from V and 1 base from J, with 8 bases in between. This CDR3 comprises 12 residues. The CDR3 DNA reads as TGTGCCAGCGGGAAGGGGAACACTGAAGCTTTCTTT. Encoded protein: CASGKGNTEAFF.